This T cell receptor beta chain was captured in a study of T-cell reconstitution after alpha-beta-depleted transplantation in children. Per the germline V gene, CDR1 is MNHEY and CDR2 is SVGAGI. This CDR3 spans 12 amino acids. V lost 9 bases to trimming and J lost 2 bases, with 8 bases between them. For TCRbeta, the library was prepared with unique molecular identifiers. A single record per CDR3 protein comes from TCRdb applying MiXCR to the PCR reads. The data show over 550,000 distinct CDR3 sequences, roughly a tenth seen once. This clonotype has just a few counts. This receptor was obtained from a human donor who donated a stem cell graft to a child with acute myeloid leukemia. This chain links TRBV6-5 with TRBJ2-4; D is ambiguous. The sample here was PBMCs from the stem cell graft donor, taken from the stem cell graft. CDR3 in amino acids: CASESSKNIQYF. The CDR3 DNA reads TGTGCCAGTGAAAGTTCCAAAAACATTCAGTACTTC.